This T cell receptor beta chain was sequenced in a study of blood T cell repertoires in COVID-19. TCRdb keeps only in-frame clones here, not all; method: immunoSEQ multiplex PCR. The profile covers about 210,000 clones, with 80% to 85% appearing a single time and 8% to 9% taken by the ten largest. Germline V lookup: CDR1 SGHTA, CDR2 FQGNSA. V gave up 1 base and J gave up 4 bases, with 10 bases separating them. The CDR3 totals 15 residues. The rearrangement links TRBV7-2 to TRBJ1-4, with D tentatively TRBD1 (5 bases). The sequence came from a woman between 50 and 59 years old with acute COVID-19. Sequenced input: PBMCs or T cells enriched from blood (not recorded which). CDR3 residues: CASSLGQGINEKLFF. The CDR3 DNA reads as TGTGCCAGCAGCTTAGGCCAGGGCATTAATGAAAAACTGTTTTTT.